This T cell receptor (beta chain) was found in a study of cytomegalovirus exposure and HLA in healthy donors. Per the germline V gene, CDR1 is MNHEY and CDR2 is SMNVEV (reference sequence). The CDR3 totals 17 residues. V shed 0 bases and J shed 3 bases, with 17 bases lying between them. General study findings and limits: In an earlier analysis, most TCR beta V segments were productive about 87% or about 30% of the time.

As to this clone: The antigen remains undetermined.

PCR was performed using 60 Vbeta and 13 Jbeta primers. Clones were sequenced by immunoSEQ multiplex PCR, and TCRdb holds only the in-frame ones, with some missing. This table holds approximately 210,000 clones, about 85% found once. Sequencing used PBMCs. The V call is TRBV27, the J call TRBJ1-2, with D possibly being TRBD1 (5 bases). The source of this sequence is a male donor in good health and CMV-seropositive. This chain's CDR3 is CASSLSGGGAVYYGYTF. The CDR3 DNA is TGTGCCAGCAGTTTATCGGGGGGAGGCGCCGTGTACTATGGCTACACCTTC.